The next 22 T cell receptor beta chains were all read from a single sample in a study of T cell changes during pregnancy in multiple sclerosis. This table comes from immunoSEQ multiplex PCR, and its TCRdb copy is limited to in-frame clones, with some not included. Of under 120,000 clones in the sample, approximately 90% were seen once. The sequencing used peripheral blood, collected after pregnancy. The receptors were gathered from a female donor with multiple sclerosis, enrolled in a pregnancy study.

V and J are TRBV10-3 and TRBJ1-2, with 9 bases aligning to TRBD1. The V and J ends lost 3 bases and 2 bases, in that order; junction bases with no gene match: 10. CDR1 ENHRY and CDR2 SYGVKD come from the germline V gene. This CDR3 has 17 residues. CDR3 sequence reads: CAISDFGTGPSNYGYTF. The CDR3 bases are TGTGCCATCAGTGATTTCGGGACAGGGCCCTCCAACTATGGCTACACCTTC.

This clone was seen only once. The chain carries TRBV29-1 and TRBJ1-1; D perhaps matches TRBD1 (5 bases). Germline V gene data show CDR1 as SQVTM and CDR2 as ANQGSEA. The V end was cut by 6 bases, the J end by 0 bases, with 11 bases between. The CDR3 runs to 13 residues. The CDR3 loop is CSVPDNLNTEAFF. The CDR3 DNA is TGCAGCGTCCCGGACAACCTGAACACTGAAGCTTTCTTT. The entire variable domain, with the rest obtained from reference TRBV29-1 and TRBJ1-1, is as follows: SAVISQKPSRDICQRGTSLTIQCQVDSQVTMMFWYRQQPGQSLTLIATANQGSEATYESGFVIDKFPISRPNLTFSTLTVSNMSPEDSSIYLCSVPDNLNTEAFFGQGTRLTVV.

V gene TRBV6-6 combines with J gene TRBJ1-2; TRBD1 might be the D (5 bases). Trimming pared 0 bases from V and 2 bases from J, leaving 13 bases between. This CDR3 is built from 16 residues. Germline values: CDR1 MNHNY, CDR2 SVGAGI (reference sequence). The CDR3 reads CASSYSNGGGNYGYTF. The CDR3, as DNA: TGTGCCAGCAGTTACTCGAACGGGGGTGGGAACTATGGCTACACCTTC.

This chain's CDR3 is CASRTRTGGTYEQYF. CDR3 coding DNA: TGTGCCAGTAGGACCAGGACAGGGGGCACCTACGAGCAGTACTTC. This rearrangement joins TRBV6-1 to TRBJ2-7, with TRBD1 matching 11 bases. The ends lost 9 bases at V and 2 bases at J; junction bases unmatched: 9. Germline lookup yields CDR1 MNHNS and CDR2 SASEGT. The CDR3 has 15 amino acids.

CDR3 DNA sequence: TGCAGTGGGGACTACTACAATGAGCAGTTCTTC. Translated, it gives CSGDYYNEQFF. The V call is TRBV20-1, the J call TRBJ2-1; TRBD2 matches 7 bases. The CDR3 is 11 residues long. V was pared by 7 bases and J by 3 bases, with 0 bases of the junction left unmatched. The germline CDR1 and CDR2 sequences are DFQATT and SNEGSKA (reference sequence).

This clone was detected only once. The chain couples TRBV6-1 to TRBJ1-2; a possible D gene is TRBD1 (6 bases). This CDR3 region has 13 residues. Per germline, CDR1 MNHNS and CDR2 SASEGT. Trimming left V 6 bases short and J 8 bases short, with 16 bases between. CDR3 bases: TGTGCCAGCAGCGCTCTCGGGGGGGGCGGCTACACCTTC. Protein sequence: CASSALGGGGYTF.

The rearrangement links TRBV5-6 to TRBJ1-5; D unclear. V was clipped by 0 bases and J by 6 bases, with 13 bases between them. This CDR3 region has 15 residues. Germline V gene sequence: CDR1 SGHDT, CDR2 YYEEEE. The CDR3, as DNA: TGTGCCAGCAGCTTGGGGCAGGCCCAAACTCAGCCCCAGCATTTT. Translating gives CASSLGQAQTQPQHF.

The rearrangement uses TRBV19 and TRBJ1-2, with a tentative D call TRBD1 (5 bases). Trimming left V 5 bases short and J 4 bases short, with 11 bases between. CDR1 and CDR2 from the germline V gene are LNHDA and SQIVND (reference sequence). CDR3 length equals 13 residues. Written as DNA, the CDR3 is TGTGCCAGTAGTTTGGGGCTCGGCTATGGCTACACCTTC. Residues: CASSLGLGYGYTF. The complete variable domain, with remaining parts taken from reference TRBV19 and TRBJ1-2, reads DGGITQSPKYLFRKEGQNVTLSCEQNLNHDAMYWYRQDPGQGLRLIYYSQIVNDFQKGDIAEGYSVSREKKESFPLTVTSAQKNPTAFYLCASSLGLGYGYTFGSGTRLTVV.

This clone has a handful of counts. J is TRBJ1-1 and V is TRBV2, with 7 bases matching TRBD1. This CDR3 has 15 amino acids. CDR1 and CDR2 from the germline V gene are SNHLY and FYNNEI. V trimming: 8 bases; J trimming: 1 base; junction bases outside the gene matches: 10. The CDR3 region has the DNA TGTGCCAGCCGCGGAAAGGGGGCAACGAACACTGAAGCTTTCTTT. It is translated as CASRGKGATNTEAFF.

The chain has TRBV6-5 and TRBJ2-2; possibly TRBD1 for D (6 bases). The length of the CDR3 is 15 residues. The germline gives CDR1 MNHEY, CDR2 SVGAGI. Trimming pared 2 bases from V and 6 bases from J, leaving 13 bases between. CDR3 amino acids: CASSYQAEGAGELFF. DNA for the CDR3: TGTGCCAGCAGTTACCAAGCCGAGGGGGCCGGGGAGCTGTTTTTT.

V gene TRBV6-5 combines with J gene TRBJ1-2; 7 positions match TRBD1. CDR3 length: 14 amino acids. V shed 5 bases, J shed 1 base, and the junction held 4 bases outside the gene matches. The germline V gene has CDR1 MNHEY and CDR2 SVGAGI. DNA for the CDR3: TGTGCCAGCAGTAGGGACAGATTTAACTATGGCTACACCTTC. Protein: CASSRDRFNYGYTF.

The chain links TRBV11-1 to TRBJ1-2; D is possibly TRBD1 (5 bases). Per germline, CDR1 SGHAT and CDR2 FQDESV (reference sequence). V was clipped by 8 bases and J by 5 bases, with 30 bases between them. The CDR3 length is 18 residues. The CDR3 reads CASSPTGPMSLFRYGYTF. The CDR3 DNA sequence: TGTGCCAGCTCCCCCACAGGTCCCATGTCCCTGTTTCGTTATGGCTACACCTTC.

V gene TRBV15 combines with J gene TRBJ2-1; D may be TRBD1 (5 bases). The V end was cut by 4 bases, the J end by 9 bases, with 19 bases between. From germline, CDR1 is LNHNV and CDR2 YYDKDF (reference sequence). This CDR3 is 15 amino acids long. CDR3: CATSTTDINWGEQFF. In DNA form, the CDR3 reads TGTGCCACCAGCACTACGGACATAAATTGGGGTGAGCAGTTCTTC.

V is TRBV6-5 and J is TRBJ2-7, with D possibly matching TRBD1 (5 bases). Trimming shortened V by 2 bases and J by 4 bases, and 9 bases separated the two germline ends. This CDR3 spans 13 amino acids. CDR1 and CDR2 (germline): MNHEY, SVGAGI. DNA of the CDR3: TGTGCCAGCAGTTACACCCAGGGTTACGAGCAGTACTTC. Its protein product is CASSYTQGYEQYF.

The CDR3 coding sequence is TGTGCCAGCAGCGCGCTCGGGAGGCCCAACTATGGCTACACCTTC. Encoded protein: CASSALGRPNYGYTF. The gene calls are TRBV5-6 and TRBJ1-2; D is uncertain. CDR1 is SGHDT, CDR2 YYEEEE, per germline. The CDR3 is 15 amino acids. V was cut by 4 bases and J by 2 bases, with 15 bases left in between.

CDR3 sequence: CAWSGLVERETQYF. The CDR3 DNA follows: TGTGCCTGGAGCGGTTTAGTGGAGAGGGAGACCCAGTACTTC. The rearrangement links TRBV30 to TRBJ2-5; no clear D. The CDR3 is 14 amino acids. Trimming pared 3 bases from V and 5 bases from J, leaving 16 bases between. Looked up from germline, CDR1 is GTSNPN and CDR2 is SVGIG (reference sequence).

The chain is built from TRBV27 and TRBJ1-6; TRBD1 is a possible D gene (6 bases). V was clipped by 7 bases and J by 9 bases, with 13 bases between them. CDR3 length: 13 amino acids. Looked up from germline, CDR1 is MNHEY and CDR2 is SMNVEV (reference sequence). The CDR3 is CASTTVQGSPLHF. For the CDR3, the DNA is TGTGCCAGCACCACCGTACAGGGTTCACCCCTCCACTTT.

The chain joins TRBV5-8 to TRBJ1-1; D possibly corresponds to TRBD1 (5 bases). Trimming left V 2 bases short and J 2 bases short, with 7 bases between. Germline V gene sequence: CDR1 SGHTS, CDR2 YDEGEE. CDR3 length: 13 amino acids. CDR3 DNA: TGTGCCAGCAGCTTCGGACAAAACACTGAAGCTTTCTTT. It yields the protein CASSFGQNTEAFF.

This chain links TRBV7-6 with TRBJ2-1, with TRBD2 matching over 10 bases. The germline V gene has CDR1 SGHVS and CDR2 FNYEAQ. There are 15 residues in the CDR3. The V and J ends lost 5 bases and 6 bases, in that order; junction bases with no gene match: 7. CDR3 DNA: TGTGCCAGCAGCCTAAGCGGGGGGGCCGGCAATGAGCAGTTCTTC. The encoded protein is CASSLSGGAGNEQFF.

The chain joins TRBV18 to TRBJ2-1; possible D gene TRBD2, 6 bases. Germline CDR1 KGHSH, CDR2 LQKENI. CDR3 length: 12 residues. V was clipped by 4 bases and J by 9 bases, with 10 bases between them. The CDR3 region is CASSLRGGEQFF. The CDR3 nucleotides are TGTGCCAGCTCACTCCGGGGAGGTGAGCAGTTCTTC. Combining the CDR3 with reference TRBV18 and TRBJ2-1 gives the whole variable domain NAGVMQNPRHLVRRRGQEARLRCSPMKGHSHVYWYRQLPEEGLKFMVYLQKENIIDESGMPKERFSAEFPKEGPSILRIQQVVRGDSAAYFCASSLRGGEQFFGPGTRLTVL.

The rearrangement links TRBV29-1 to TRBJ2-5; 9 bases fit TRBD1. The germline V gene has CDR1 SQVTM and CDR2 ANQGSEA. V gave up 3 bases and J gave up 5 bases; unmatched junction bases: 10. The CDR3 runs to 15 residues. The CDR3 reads CSVDLQGAIGETQYF. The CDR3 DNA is TGCAGCGTTGACCTACAGGGGGCGATCGGGGAGACCCAGTACTTC.

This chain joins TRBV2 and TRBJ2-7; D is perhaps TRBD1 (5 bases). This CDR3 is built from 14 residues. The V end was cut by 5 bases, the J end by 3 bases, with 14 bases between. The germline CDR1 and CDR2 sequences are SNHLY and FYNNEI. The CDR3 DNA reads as TGTGCCAGCAGTTCTGACTGGACATACTACGAGCAGTACTTC. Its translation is CASSSDWTYYEQYF.